This T cell receptor beta chain was sequenced during a study of cytomegalovirus exposure and HLA in healthy donors. 13 Jbeta primers and 60 Vbeta primers were used for the PCR. The data were produced by immunoSEQ multiplex PCR, yet TCRdb's version contains in-frame clones alone and is incomplete. The sample includes 150,000 to 200,000 clones, about 80% of them seen just once. The CDR3 is 16 residues long. Trimming removed 7 bases at V and 2 bases at J, with 18 bases between. Germline values: CDR1 MNHEY, CDR2 SMNVEV (reference sequence). Sequencing was performed on PBMCs. The chain links TRBV27 to TRBJ1-3, with TRBD1 as a possible D gene (5 bases). The clonotype originates from a woman between 40 and 50 years old in good health and CMV-seronegative. CDR3 region: CASKKSGGLTGNTIYF. The CDR3 DNA sequence: TGTGCCAGCAAAAAGTCGGGGGGATTGACTGGAAACACCATATATTTT.